Described below is a single T cell receptor (beta chain) sequence and its context. What it binds is not known. The study ran its PCR with 60 Vbeta and 13 Jbeta primers. Measured with immunoSEQ multiplex PCR; TCRdb has only the in-frame clones, and not every one. The table lists around 150,000 clones, roughly 70% of them singletons. This specimen belongs to a study of cytomegalovirus exposure and HLA in healthy donors. Study information: The 100 million to 140 million unique TCR beta sequences, from 150 million to 200 million T cells, were found by an earlier analysis. Overall study findings and caveats: Highly shared sequence variants in one cluster were likely a sequencing artifact.

This CDR3 has 17 amino acids. The V gene end was trimmed by 4 bases and the J gene end by 4 bases; junction bases not matched to a gene: 10. The sequenced sample consisted of PBMCs. This receptor was taken from a middle-aged man in good health and CMV-seropositive. This chain links TRBV5-3 with TRBJ1-4; 10 nucleotides match TRBD1. TRBV5-3 is an open reading frame whose function is uncertain. CDR3 amino acids: CARSTRDRGWGNEKLFF. The CDR3 DNA reads as TGTGCCAGAAGCACGCGGGACAGGGGCTGGGGTAATGAAAAACTGTTTTTT.